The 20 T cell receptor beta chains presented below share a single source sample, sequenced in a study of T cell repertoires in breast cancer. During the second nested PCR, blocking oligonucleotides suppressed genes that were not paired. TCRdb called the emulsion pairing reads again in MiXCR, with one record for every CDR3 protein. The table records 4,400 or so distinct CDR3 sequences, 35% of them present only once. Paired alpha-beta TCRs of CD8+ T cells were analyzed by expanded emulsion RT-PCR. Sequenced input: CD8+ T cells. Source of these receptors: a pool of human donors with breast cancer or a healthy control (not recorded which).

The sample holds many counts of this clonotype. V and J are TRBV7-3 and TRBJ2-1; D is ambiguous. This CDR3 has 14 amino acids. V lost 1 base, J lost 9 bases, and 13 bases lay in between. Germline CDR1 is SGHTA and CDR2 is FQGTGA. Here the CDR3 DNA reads TGTGCCAGCAGCTTAAAGGCAGGCCCCGGTGAGCAGTTCTTC. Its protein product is CASSLKAGPGEQFF.

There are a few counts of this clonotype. The CDR3 is CAWSVLGQGHQPQHF. CDR3 nucleotide sequence: TGTGCCTGGAGTGTACTTGGGCAGGGGCATCAGCCCCAGCATTTT. This chain joins TRBV30 and TRBJ1-5, with D perhaps matching TRBD1 (6 bases). V lost 0 bases and J 5 bases, leaving 14 bases between the germline ends. CDR3 size: 15 residues. The germline CDR1 and CDR2 sequences are GTSNPN and SVGIG (reference sequence).

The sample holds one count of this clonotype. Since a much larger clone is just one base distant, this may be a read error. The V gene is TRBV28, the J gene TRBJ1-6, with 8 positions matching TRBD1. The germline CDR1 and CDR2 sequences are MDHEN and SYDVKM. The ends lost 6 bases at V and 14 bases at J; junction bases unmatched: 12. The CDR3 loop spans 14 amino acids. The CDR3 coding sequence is TGTGCCAGCAGCCTGACAGGGGACCGGTCATCCCTCCACTTT. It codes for CASSLTGDRSSLHF.

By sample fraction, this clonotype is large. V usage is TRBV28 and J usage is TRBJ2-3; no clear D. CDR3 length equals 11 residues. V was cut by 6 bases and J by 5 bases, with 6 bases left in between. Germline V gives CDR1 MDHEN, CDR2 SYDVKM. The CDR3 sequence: CASSLKDTQYF. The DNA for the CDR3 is TGTGCCAGCAGCCTTAAAGATACGCAGTATTTT.

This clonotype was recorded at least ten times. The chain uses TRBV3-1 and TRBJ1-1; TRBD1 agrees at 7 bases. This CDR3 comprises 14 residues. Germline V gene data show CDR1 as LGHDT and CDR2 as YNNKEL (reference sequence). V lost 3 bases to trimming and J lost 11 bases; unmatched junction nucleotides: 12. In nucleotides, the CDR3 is TGTGCCAGCAGCCACGACCGACAGGGAAACGGGGCTTTCTTT. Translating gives CASSHDRQGNGAFF.

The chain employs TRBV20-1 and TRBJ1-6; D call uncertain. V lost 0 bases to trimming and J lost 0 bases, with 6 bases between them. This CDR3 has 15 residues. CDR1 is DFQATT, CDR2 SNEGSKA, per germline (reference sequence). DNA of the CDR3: TGCAGTGCTAGAGAGGGGAGCTCCTATAATTCACCCCTCCACTTT. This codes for CSAREGSSYNSPLHF.

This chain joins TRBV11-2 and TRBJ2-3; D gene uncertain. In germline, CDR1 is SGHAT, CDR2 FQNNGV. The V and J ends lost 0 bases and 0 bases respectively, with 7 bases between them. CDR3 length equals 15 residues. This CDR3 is CASSLDARSTDTQYF. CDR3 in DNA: TGTGCCAGCAGCTTAGATGCACGGAGCACAGATACGCAGTATTTT.

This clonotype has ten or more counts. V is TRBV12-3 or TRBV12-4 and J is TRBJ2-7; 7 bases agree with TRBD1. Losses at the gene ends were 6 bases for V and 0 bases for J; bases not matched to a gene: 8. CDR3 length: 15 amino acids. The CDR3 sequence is CASSSRDRSSYEQYF. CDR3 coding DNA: TGTGCCAGCAGCTCCCGGGACAGAAGCTCCTACGAGCAGTACTTC.

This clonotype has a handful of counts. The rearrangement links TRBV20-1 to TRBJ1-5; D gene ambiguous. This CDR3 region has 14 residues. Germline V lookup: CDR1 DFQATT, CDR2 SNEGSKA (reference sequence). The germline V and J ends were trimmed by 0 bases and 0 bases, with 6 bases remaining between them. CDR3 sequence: CSAREEYSNQPQHF. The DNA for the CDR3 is TGCAGTGCTAGAGAGGAGTATAGCAATCAGCCCCAGCATTTT.

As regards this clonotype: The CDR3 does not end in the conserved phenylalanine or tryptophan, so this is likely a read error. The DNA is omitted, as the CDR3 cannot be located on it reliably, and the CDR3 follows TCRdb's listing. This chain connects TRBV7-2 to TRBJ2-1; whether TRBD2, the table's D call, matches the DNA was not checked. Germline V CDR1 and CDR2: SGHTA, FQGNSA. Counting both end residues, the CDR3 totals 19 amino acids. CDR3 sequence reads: CARSLAGLAGVGASNEQCV.

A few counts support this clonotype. CDR3 sequence: CASSLIPPQGAGTGELFF. DNA for the CDR3: TGTGCCAGCAGTTTAATCCCCCCTCAGGGGGCGGGCACCGGGGAGCTGTTTTTT. The genes are TRBV27 and TRBJ2-2; 8 bases are shared with TRBD1. The CDR3 runs 18 residues. Germline V CDR1 and CDR2: MNHEY, SMNVEV (reference sequence). Unmatched junction bases numbered 12, after V lost 2 bases and J lost 4 bases.

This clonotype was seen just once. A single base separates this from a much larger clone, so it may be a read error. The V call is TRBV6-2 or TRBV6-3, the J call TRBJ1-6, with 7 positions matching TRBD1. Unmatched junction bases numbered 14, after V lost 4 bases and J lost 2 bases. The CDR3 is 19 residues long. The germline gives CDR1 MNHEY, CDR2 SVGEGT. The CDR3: CASSSRQGAVAAYNSPLHF. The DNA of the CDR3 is TGTGCCAGCAGTTCTCGACAGGGAGCTGTCGCCGCCTATAATTCACCCCTCCACTTT.

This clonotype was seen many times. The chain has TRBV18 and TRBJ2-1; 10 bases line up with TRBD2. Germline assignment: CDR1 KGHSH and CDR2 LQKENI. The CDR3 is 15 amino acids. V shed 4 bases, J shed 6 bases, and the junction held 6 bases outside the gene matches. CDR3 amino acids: CASSRILAGPNEQFF. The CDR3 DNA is TGTGCCAGCTCACGAATACTAGCGGGGCCCAATGAGCAGTTCTTC.

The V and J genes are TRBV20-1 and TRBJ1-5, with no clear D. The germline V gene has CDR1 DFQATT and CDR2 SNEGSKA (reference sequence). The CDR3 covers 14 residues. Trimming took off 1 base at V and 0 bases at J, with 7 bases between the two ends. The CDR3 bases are TGCAGTGCTAGAGTGACATATAGCAATCAGCCCCAGCATTTT. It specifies CSARVTYSNQPQHF.

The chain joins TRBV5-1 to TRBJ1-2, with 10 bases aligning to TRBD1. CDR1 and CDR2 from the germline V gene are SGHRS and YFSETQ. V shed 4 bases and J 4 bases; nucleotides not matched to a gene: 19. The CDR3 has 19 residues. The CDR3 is CASSPGTGDLRWGSYGYTF. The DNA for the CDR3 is TGCGCCAGCAGCCCCGGGACAGGGGATTTAAGGTGGGGAAGCTATGGCTACACCTTC.

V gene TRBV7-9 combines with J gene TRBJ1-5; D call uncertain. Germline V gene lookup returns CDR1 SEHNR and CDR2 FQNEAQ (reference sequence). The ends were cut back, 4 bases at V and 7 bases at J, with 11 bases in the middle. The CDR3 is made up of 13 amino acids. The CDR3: CASSSDSIQPQHF. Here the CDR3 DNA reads TGTGCCAGCAGCTCGGATAGTATACAGCCCCAGCATTTT.

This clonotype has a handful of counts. The CDR3 loop is CASSFPGLTSGGPLSYNEQFF. In nucleotides, the CDR3 is TGTGCCAGCAGTTTCCCGGGGTTGACTAGCGGGGGTCCTCTCTCCTACAATGAGCAGTTCTTC. This chain links TRBV28 with TRBJ2-1; 12 positions match TRBD2. Trimming cost V 3 bases and J 0 bases; bases outside gene matches: 15. The germline gives CDR1 MDHEN, CDR2 SYDVKM. The CDR3 runs 21 residues. Looking up the rest from reference TRBV28 and TRBJ2-1 gives the full variable domain: DVKVTQSSRYLVKRTGEKVFLECVQDMDHENMFWYRQDPGLGLRLIYFSYDVKMKEKGDIPEGYSVSREKKERFSLILESASTNQTSMYLCASSFPGLTSGGPLSYNEQFFGPGTRLTVL.

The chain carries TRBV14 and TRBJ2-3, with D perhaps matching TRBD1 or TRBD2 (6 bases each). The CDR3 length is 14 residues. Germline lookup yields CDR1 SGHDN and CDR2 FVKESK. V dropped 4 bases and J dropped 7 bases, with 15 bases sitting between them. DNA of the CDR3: TGTGCCAGCAGCCCTTGTGGGGGGACATATACGCAGTATTTT. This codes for CASSPCGGTYTQYF.

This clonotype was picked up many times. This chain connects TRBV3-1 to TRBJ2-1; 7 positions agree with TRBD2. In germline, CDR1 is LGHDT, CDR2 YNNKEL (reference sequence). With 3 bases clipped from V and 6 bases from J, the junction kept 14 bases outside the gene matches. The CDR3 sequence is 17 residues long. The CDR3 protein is CASSHGARAGDRNEQFF. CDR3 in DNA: TGTGCCAGCAGCCATGGGGCCCGTGCGGGAGATCGCAATGAGCAGTTCTTC.

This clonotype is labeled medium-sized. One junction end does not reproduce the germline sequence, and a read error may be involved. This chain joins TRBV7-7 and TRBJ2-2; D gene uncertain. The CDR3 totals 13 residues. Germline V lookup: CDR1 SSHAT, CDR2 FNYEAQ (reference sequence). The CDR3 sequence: CASSSANTGELFF. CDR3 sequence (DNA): TGTGCTAGCAGCTCAGCGAACACCGGGGAGCTGTTTTTT.